These 9 T cell receptor beta chains came from one sample sequenced in a study of OX40 agonist ivuxolimab in advanced cancers. The method was immunoSEQ multiplex PCR; TCRdb's version includes in-frame clones alone and lacks a portion of them. The data contain roughly 93,000 clones, roughly 94% of them singletons. The specimen was CD4+ or CD8+ T cells sorted from blood, collected in a trial of the OX40 agonist ivuxolimab. The receptors stem from an adult with an advanced solid tumor such as melanoma, head and neck, liver or kidney cancer.

The table lists this clone with a few counts. The rearrangement uses TRBV5-8 and TRBJ2-5, with D possibly TRBD2 on 5 matching bases. V was trimmed by 0 bases and J by 5 bases, leaving 14 bases between them. The CDR3 sequence is 15 residues long. CDR1 is SGHTS and CDR2 is YDEGEE in the germline V gene. CDR3 nucleotide sequence: TGTGCCAGCAGCTTGGAATCCGCCGGCGGGGAGACCCAGTACTTC. Its translation: CASSLESAGGETQYF.

The rearrangement links TRBV10-3 to TRBJ1-1; 7 nucleotides line up with TRBD1. This CDR3 has 15 residues. Germline CDR1 and CDR2: ENHRY and SYGVKD. The junction had 9 bases not matched to a gene; V was cut back by 4 bases and J by 4 bases. CDR3 sequence reads: CAISAQGQGGTEAFF. The CDR3 DNA sequence: TGTGCCATCAGTGCACAGGGGCAAGGGGGCACTGAAGCTTTCTTT.

The J gene is TRBJ1-1, the V gene TRBV19; the D gene is possibly TRBD1 (6 bases). Germline loops: CDR1 LNHDA, CDR2 SQIVND (reference sequence). The CDR3 totals 14 residues. V was shortened by 7 bases and J by 2 bases, with 14 bases between the two germline ends. The CDR3 spells CASTSDRLNTEAFF. Here the CDR3 DNA reads TGTGCCAGTACCTCCGACAGGCTAAACACTGAAGCTTTCTTT.

V and J are TRBV30 and TRBJ1-6; 7 nucleotides line up with TRBD1. CDR1 is GTSNPN, CDR2 SVGIG, per germline (reference sequence). Trimming removed 2 bases from V and 4 bases from J; junction bases left unmatched: 5. The CDR3 runs to 15 residues. The CDR3 DNA follows: TGTGCCTGGAGTATAAGGACAGGTTATAATTCACCCCTCCACTTT. Residues: CAWSIRTGYNSPLHF.

This clone was detected only once. This CDR3 is CASSHGDRSVGQPQHF. DNA of the CDR3: TGTGCCAGCAGCCATGGGGACAGGTCGGTGGGTCAGCCCCAGCATTTT. This chain connects TRBV7-9 to TRBJ1-5; 8 bases align to TRBD1. CDR1 SEHNR and CDR2 FQNEAQ come from the germline V gene (reference sequence). The CDR3 has 16 residues. Trimming cost V 5 bases and J 6 bases; bases outside gene matches: 12.

The chain is built from TRBV27 and TRBJ2-1; 8 nucleotides match TRBD1. Germline CDR1 reads MNHEY; CDR2 reads SMNVEV (reference sequence). The CDR3 sequence is 16 residues long. V was clipped by 6 bases and J by 7 bases; unmatched bases: 14. Written as DNA, the CDR3 is TGTGCCAGCAGGAGCTCAGGGGGCGGCATCACAAATGAGCAGTTCTTC. This encodes CASRSSGGGITNEQFF.

This chain uses TRBV4-1 with TRBJ1-2; no clear D gene. Trimming left V 0 bases short and J 8 bases short, with 13 bases between. CDR1 and CDR2 from the germline V gene are MGHRA and YSYEKL. This CDR3 has 14 residues. Here the CDR3 reads CASSQERFSRGYTF. Written as DNA, the CDR3 is TGCGCCAGCAGCCAAGAGAGGTTCAGTCGGGGCTACACCTTC.

The chain carries TRBV29-1 and TRBJ1-2, with D perhaps matching TRBD1 (6 bases). Germline CDR1 and CDR2: SQVTM and ANQGSEA. CDR3 size: 12 residues. Trimming cost V 6 bases and J 4 bases, with 12 bases left between them. CDR3 region: CSVGQRGYGYTF. CDR3 DNA: TGCAGCGTAGGACAGCGGGGCTATGGCTACACCTTC.

V usage is TRBV5-5 and J usage is TRBJ2-1; TRBD1 matches 10 bases. The CDR3 has 15 amino acids. Germline CDR1 and CDR2: SGHKS and YYEKEE (reference sequence). Germline trimming cut 1 base from V and 8 bases from J; bases unmatched to any gene: 6. CDR3 loop: CASSLWGQGWDEQFF. DNA for the CDR3: TGTGCCAGCAGCTTGTGGGGACAGGGGTGGGATGAGCAGTTCTTC. The complete variable domain, with remaining parts taken from reference TRBV5-5 and TRBJ2-1, reads DAGVTQSPTHLIKTRGQQVTLRCSPISGHKSVSWYQQVLGQGPQFIFQYYEKEERGRGNFPDRFSARQFPNYSSELNVNALLLGDSALYLCASSLWGQGWDEQFFGPGTRLTVL.